A selection of T cell receptor beta chains follows, all from one sample in a study of blood T cell repertoires in COVID-19. This table comes from immunoSEQ multiplex PCR, and its TCRdb copy is limited to in-frame clones, with some not included. This sample carries 200,000 to 250,000 clones, roughly 81% of them seen once, and the ten largest clones take 7.5% to 8%. Sequencing was carried out using peripheral blood. Receptors originate from a woman aged 80 or over with COVID-19, enrolled during active disease. The CDR3 runs from the conserved cysteine through the conserved F or W. Each record gives: D gene, V gene, J gene, clone size, CDR3 protein, CDR3 DNA. The D gene is left open where the match is weak. Not all rows give a size; the values are once, few, many and, for expanded clones, a class.

d_call: NA
v_call: TRBV18
j_call: TRBJ2-5
clone_size: NA
cdr3_aa: CASSPFGGQETQYF
cdr3_nt: TGTGCCAGCTCACCTTTCGGCGGTCAAGAGACCCAGTACTTC

d_call: NA
v_call: TRBV7-9
j_call: TRBJ1-4
clone_size: NA
cdr3_aa: CASSPPGGSGGTNEKLFF
cdr3_nt: TGTGCCAGCAGCCCCCCTGGTGGCTCGGGGGGAACTAATGAAAAACTGTTTTTT

d_call: NA
v_call: TRBV19
j_call: TRBJ1-2
clone_size: NA
cdr3_aa: CASRGDIQRGGYTF
cdr3_nt: TGTGCCAGTAGAGGAGACATCCAAAGGGGTGGCTACACCTTC

d_call: NA
v_call: TRBV20-1
j_call: TRBJ1-1
clone_size: NA
cdr3_aa: CSTRGATEAFF
cdr3_nt: TGCAGTACCAGGGGAGCGACTGAAGCTTTCTTT

d_call: NA
v_call: TRBV6-5
j_call: TRBJ1-2
clone_size: NA
cdr3_aa: CASSYGGRVGGYTF
cdr3_nt: TGTGCCAGCAGTTATGGAGGAAGGGTAGGAGGCTACACCTTC

d_call: NA
v_call: TRBV12-3/TRBV12-4
j_call: TRBJ1-5
clone_size: NA
cdr3_aa: CASSIINQPQHF
cdr3_nt: TGTGCCAGCAGTATTATAAATCAGCCCCAGCATTTT

d_call: NA
v_call: TRBV2
j_call: TRBJ2-7
clone_size: NA
cdr3_aa: CASSLGRGSGYEQYF
cdr3_nt: TGTGCCAGCAGCCTAGGAAGGGGGAGTGGTTACGAGCAGTACTTC

d_call: TRBD1
v_call: TRBV28
j_call: TRBJ2-7
clone_size: NA
cdr3_aa: CARDSQGEQYF
cdr3_nt: TGTGCCAGGGATTCCCAGGGGGAACAGTACTTC

d_call: TRBD1
v_call: TRBV6-6
j_call: TRBJ2-7
clone_size: NA
cdr3_aa: CASSPTGVPYEQYF
cdr3_nt: TGTGCCAGCAGTCCTACAGGGGTTCCCTACGAGCAGTACTTC

d_call: NA
v_call: TRBV5-1
j_call: TRBJ2-3
clone_size: NA
cdr3_aa: CASSLGGSGDTQYF
cdr3_nt: TGCGCCAGCAGCTTGGGAGGGAGTGGAGATACGCAGTATTTT

d_call: TRBD2
v_call: TRBV29-1
j_call: TRBJ2-1
clone_size: NA
cdr3_aa: CSVSGLAGSYNEQFF
cdr3_nt: TGCAGCGTTAGCGGACTAGCGGGCTCCTACAATGAGCAGTTCTTC

d_call: NA
v_call: TRBV3-1/TRBV3-2
j_call: TRBJ2-1
clone_size: NA
cdr3_aa: CASSQDRLSYNEQFF
cdr3_nt: TGTGCCAGCAGCCAAGACAGATTATCCTACAATGAGCAGTTCTTC

d_call: NA
v_call: TRBV19
j_call: TRBJ1-1
clone_size: NA
cdr3_aa: CASSGRGLTEAFF
cdr3_nt: TGTGCCAGTAGTGGGCGGGGTCTCACTGAAGCTTTCTTT

d_call: NA
v_call: TRBV9
j_call: TRBJ1-3
clone_size: NA
cdr3_aa: CASSVARSPVTF
cdr3_nt: TGTGCCAGCAGCGTAGCGCGGAGTCCCGTCACTTTT

d_call: NA
v_call: TRBV5-1
j_call: TRBJ1-2
clone_size: few
cdr3_aa: CASSNLLSYTF
cdr3_nt: TGCGCCAGCAGCAACTTACTTAGCTACACCTTC

d_call: TRBD1
v_call: TRBV3-1/TRBV3-2
j_call: TRBJ1-2
clone_size: NA
cdr3_aa: CASSQPPTGLNGYTF
cdr3_nt: TGTGCCAGCAGCCAACCCCCGACAGGGTTAAATGGCTACACCTTC

d_call: TRBD1
v_call: TRBV3-1/TRBV3-2
j_call: TRBJ2-3
clone_size: once
cdr3_aa: CASSQRRGRIADTQYF
cdr3_nt: TGTGCCAGCAGCCAACGTAGGGGGCGCATCGCAGATACGCAGTATTTT

d_call: TRBD1
v_call: TRBV30
j_call: TRBJ1-2
clone_size: NA
cdr3_aa: CAWSPQGNYGYTF
cdr3_nt: TGTGCCTGGAGCCCACAGGGGAACTATGGCTACACCTTC

d_call: TRBD2
v_call: TRBV7-3
j_call: TRBJ2-3
clone_size: NA
cdr3_aa: CASSRLAGERSSTDTQYF
cdr3_nt: TGTGCCAGCAGCAGACTAGCGGGAGAACGGTCTAGCACAGATACGCAGTATTTT

d_call: TRBD1
v_call: TRBV6-2/TRBV6-3
j_call: TRBJ1-5
clone_size: NA
cdr3_aa: CASSPLTGGVGAQHF
cdr3_nt: TGTGCCAGCAGTCCCCTAACAGGGGGGGTCGGGGCCCAGCATTTT

d_call: NA
v_call: TRBV19
j_call: TRBJ1-3
clone_size: NA
cdr3_aa: CASQGIGSASGNTIYF
cdr3_nt: TGTGCCAGTCAGGGAATTGGGTCAGCCTCTGGAAACACCATATATTTT

d_call: TRBD2
v_call: TRBV10-1
j_call: TRBJ2-2
clone_size: NA
cdr3_aa: CATRRLADTGELFF
cdr3_nt: TGCGCCACCCGGCGACTAGCGGACACCGGGGAGCTGTTTTTT

d_call: TRBD1
v_call: TRBV28
j_call: TRBJ1-2
clone_size: once
cdr3_aa: CASSLTGYGYTF
cdr3_nt: TGTGCCAGCAGTTTGACAGGGTATGGCTACACCTTC

d_call: NA
v_call: TRBV3-1/TRBV3-2
j_call: TRBJ1-6
clone_size: NA
cdr3_aa: CASSQPGQGYSPLHF
cdr3_nt: TGTGCCAGCAGCCAACCTGGGCAGGGTTATTCACCCCTCCACTTT

d_call: TRBD2
v_call: TRBV29-1
j_call: TRBJ2-1
clone_size: NA
cdr3_aa: CSAPGLARENEQFF
cdr3_nt: TGCAGCGCTCCGGGACTAGCCCGCGAGAATGAGCAGTTCTTC

d_call: TRBD1
v_call: TRBV12-3/TRBV12-4
j_call: TRBJ1-1
clone_size: NA
cdr3_aa: CASRPSDRVAFF
cdr3_nt: TGTGCCAGCAGGCCATCGGACAGGGTGGCTTTCTTT

d_call: NA
v_call: TRBV6-5
j_call: TRBJ2-3
clone_size: NA
cdr3_aa: CASRGLASTDTQYF
cdr3_nt: TGTGCCAGCAGAGGGCTAGCTAGCACAGATACGCAGTATTTT

d_call: NA
v_call: TRBV12-3/TRBV12-4
j_call: TRBJ2-1
clone_size: NA
cdr3_aa: CASSRGGYQEQFF
cdr3_nt: TGTGCCAGCAGTCGCGGCGGGTACCAAGAGCAGTTCTTC

d_call: NA
v_call: TRBV4-2
j_call: TRBJ1-1
clone_size: NA
cdr3_aa: CASSQEGRIMNTEAFF
cdr3_nt: TGTGCCAGCAGCCAAGAGGGGCGGATCATGAACACTGAAGCTTTCTTT